This T cell receptor (beta chain) emerged from a study of esophageal squamous cell carcinoma under preoperative chemotherapy. Study information: Both tumor-infiltrating lymphocytes and peripheral blood T cells were profiled.

This clonotype has a handful of counts. As yet, its antigen is unknown. Study observations and caveats: Chemotherapy was followed by significantly higher TCR diversity in peripheral T cells only, not tumor-infiltrating lymphocytes. Peripheral T cells migrating into the tumor appeared to partly supply post-treatment tumor-infiltrating lymphocytes.

TCRdb reanalysed the PCR reads using MiXCR and keeps one entry per CDR3 protein. The table shows some 6,600 distinct CDR3 sequences, with more than 25% occurring only once. Time point indicated: before preoperative PTX-NDP chemotherapy. The CDR3 sequence is 15 residues long. Germline values: CDR1 SGHKS, CDR2 YYEKEE (reference sequence). Trimming cost V 1 base and J 5 bases, with 15 bases left between them. The origin of this receptor is a human donor with esophageal squamous cell carcinoma. The donor label of this sample is uncertain. This material was obtained from a patient given preoperative chemotherapy. V is TRBV5-5 and J is TRBJ1-1; the D gene is possibly TRBD1 (5 bases). CDR3 bases: TGTGCCAGCAGCTTGCCTAGGGGTATCGGGACTGAAGCTTTCTTT. Translated, it gives CASSLPRGIGTEAFF.